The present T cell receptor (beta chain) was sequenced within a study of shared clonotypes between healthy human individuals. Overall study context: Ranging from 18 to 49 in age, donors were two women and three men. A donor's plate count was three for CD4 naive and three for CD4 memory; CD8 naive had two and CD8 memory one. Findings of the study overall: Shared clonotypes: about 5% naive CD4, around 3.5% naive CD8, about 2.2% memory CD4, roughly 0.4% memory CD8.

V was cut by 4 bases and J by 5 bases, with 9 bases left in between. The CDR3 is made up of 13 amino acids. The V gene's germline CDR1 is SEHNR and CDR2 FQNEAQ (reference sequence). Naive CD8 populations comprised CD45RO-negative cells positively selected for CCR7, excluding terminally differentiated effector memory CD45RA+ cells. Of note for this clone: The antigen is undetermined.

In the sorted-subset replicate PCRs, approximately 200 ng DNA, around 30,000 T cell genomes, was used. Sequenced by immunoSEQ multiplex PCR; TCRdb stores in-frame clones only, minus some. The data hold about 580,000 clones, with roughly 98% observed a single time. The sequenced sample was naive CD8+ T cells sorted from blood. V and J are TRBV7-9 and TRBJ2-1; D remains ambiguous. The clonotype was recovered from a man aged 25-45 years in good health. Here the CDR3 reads CASSWSTNNEQFF. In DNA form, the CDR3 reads TGTGCCAGCAGCTGGAGCACGAACAATGAGCAGTTCTTC.